The next 3 T cell receptor beta chains were all read from a single sample in a study of long-term antiretroviral therapy in people with HIV. The immunoSEQ assay was v3.0, run at survey level. Profiling relied on immunoSEQ multiplex PCR, and the TCRdb table lists in-frame clones only, not all of them. The repertoire has 32,000 or so clones, approximately 80% of them found once; the top ten carry just over 7%. The sequences come from unsorted PBMCs, collected 2 years after starting antiretroviral therapy. Every receptor here comes from a woman aged 50 to 60 with HIV.

The rearrangement joins TRBV9 to TRBJ2-7; TRBD1 matches at 8 bases. The CDR3 spans 14 residues. Germline-derived CDR1 and CDR2 are SGDLS and YYNGEE. V shed 4 bases, J shed 7 bases, and the junction held 10 bases outside the gene matches. The CDR3: CASSPSQGAGEQYF. In DNA, the CDR3 is TGTGCCAGCAGCCCTAGTCAGGGGGCGGGGGAGCAGTACTTC. The complete variable domain, with remaining parts taken from reference TRBV9 and TRBJ2-7, reads DSGVTQTPKHLITATGQRVTLRCSPRSGDLSVYWYQQSLDQGLQFLIQYYNGEERAKGNILERFSAQQFPDLHSELNLSSLELGDSALYFCASSPSQGAGEQYFGPGTRLTVT.

This sequence joins TRBV19 and TRBJ2-7, with D uncertain. Trimming took 3 bases from V and 0 from J, leaving 9 bases between them. The germline gives CDR1 LNHDA, CDR2 SQIVND (reference sequence). The CDR3 covers 14 residues. Here the CDR3 reads CASSMQVYSYEQYF. In nucleotides, the CDR3 is TGTGCCAGTAGTATGCAGGTTTACTCCTACGAGCAGTACTTC.

The V and J genes are TRBV2 and TRBJ1-1; unclear D gene. The CDR3 runs to 12 residues. In germline, CDR1 is SNHLY, CDR2 FYNNEI. Trimming removed 10 bases at V and 5 bases at J, with 14 bases between. The CDR3 reads CATSQVGTEAFF. The CDR3 nucleotides read TGTGCCACCTCTCAGGTCGGGACTGAAGCTTTCTTT.